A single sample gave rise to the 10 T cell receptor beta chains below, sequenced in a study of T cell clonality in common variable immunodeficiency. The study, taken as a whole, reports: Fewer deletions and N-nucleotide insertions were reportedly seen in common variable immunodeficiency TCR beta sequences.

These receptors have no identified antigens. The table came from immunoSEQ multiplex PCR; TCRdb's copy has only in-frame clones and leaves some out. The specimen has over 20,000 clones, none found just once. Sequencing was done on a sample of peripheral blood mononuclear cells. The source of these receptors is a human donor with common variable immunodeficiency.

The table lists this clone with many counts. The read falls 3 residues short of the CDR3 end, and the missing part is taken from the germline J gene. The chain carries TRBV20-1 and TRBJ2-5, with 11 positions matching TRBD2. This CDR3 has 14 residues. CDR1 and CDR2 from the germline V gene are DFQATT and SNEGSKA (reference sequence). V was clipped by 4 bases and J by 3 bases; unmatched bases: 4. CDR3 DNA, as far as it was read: TGCAGTGCTACGACACTAGCGGGAGAAGAGACC. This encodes CSATTLAGEET. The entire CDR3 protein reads CSATTLAGEETQYF.

The sequenced CDR3 bases are TGTGCCAGCGGCCAGGGGCAGCCCCCTGGGGCCAACGTC. Translation gives CASGQGQPPGANV. The whole CDR3 is CASGQGQPPGANVLTF. The chain is built from TRBV7-3 and TRBJ2-6, with D possibly TRBD1 on 6 matching bases. The read ends 3 residues before the CDR3 terminus; that terminus is restored from the germline J gene. The CDR3 spans 16 residues. Germline CDR1 and CDR2: SGHTA and FQGTGA. V was shortened by 8 bases and J by 2 bases, with 16 bases between the two germline ends.

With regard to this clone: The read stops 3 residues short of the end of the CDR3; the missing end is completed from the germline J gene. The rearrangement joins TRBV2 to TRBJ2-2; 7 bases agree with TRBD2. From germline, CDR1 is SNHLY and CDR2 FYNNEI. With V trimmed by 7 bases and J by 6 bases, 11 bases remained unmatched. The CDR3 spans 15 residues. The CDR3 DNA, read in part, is TGTGCCAGCACTACTAGCGCCAGAGCCTCCGGGGAG. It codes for CASTTSARASGE. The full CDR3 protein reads CASTTSARASGELFF.

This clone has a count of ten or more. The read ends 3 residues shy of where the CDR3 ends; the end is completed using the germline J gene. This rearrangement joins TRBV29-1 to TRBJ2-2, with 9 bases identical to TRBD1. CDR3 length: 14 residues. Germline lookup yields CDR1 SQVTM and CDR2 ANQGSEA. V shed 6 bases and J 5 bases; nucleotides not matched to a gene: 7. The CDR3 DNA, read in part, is TGCAGCGTAGCAACAGGGGGCTGGACCGGGGAG. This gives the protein CSVATGGWTGE. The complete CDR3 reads CSVATGGWTGELFF.

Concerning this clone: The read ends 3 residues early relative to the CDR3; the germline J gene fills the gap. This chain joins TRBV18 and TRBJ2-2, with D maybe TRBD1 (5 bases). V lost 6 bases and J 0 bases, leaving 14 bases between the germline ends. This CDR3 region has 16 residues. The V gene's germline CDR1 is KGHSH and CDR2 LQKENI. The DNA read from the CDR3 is TGTGCCAGCTCGAACCGTGGGGCAACGAACACCGGGGAG. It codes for CASSNRGATNTGE. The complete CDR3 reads CASSNRGATNTGELFF.

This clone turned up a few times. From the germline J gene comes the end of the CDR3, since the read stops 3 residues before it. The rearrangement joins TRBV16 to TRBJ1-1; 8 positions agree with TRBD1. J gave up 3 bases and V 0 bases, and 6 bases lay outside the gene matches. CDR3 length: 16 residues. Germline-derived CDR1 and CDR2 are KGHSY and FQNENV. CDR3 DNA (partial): TGTGCCAGCAGCCAATCGATTGCGACAGGGGACACTGAA. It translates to CASSQSIATGDTE. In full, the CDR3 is CASSQSIATGDTEAFF. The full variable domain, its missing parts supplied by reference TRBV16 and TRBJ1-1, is GEEVAQTPKHLVRGEGQKAKLYCAPIKGHSYVFWYQQVLKNEFKFLISFQNENVFDETGMPKERFSAKCLPNSPCSLEIQATKLEDSAVYFCASSQSIATGDTEAFFGQGTRLTVV.

This CDR3 is CASRDREETQYF. The sequenced part of the CDR3 DNA is TGTGCCAGCAGGGACAGGGAGGAGACC. This chain links TRBV2 with TRBJ2-5; 8 nucleotides match TRBD1. The CDR3 end is not reached by the read, which stops 3 residues before it; the germline J gene fills it in. V gave up 6 bases and J gave up 5 bases; unmatched junction bases: 2. CDR3 size: 12 residues. Germline V lookup: CDR1 SNHLY, CDR2 FYNNEI.

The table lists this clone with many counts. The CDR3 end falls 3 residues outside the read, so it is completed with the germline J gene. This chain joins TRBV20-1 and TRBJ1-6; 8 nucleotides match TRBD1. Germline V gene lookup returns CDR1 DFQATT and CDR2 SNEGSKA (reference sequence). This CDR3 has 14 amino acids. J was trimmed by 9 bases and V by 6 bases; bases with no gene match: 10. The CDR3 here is CSADGQGSTSPLHF. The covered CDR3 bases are TGCAGTGCGGACGGACAGGGCAGTACTTCACCC.

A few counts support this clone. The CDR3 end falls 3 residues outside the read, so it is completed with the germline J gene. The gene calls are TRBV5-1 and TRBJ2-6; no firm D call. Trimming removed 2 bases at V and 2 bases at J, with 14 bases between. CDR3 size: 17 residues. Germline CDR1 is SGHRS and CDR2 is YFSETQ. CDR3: CASSLGLSLAGANVLTF. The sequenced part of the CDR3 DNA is TGCGCCAGCAGCTTAGGGCTTTCCCTCGCTGGGGCCAACGTC.

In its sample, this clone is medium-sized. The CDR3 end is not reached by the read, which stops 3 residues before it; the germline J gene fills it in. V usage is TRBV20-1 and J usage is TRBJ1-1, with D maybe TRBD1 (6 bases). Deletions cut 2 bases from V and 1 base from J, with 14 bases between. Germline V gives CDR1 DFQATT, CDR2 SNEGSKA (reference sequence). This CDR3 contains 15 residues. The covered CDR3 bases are TGCAGTGCTAGATTAACAGGGAGAGGGAACACTGAA. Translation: CSARLTGRGNTE. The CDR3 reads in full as CSARLTGRGNTEAFF.